This entry lists 26 T cell receptor beta chains sequenced from one sample in a study of blood T cell repertoires in COVID-19. Generated by immunoSEQ multiplex PCR, the TCRdb table keeps only in-frame clones and is missing some. The table records 100,000 to 140,000 clones, less than 90% of them present only once. Source material: peripheral blood. These receptor sequences come from a human donor in a cohort sampled during active COVID-19.

This chain joins TRBV19 and TRBJ1-2; D not certain. The CDR3 extends over 14 amino acids. Germline CDR1 is LNHDA and CDR2 is SQIVND (reference sequence). Trimming took off 9 bases at V and 2 bases at J, with 16 bases between the two ends. Here the CDR3 reads CASVGAGRNYGYTF. In DNA form, the CDR3 reads TGTGCCAGCGTGGGAGCCGGCAGAAACTATGGCTACACCTTC.

The chain links TRBV7-9 to TRBJ1-1; 7 nucleotides agree with TRBD1. The germline V gene has CDR1 SEHNR and CDR2 FQNEAQ (reference sequence). The CDR3 is made up of 17 amino acids. Trimming removed 3 bases from V and 2 bases from J; junction bases left unmatched: 12. CDR3 protein: CASSLAGGNTYNTEAFF. Here the CDR3 DNA reads TGTGCCAGCAGCTTGGCAGGGGGGAACACATACAACACTGAAGCTTTCTTT.

This chain links TRBV24-1 with TRBJ2-1, with 10 positions matching TRBD2. The CDR3 runs to 16 residues. CDR1 is KGHDR and CDR2 is SFDVKD in the germline V gene. With 3 bases clipped from V and 0 bases from J, the junction kept 1 base outside the gene matches. The CDR3 loop reads CATSDASGGSYNEQFF. Here the CDR3 DNA reads TGTGCCACCAGTGATGCTAGCGGGGGCTCCTACAATGAGCAGTTCTTC.

J is TRBJ2-3 and V is TRBV9, with TRBD2 as a possible D gene (6 bases). V lost 2 bases to trimming and J lost 2 bases, with 12 bases between them. The CDR3 contains 15 residues. CDR1 and CDR2 (germline): SGDLS, YYNGEE. The CDR3 protein is CASSVVGGPTDTQYF. The CDR3 DNA is TGTGCCAGCAGCGTGGTAGGAGGGCCCACAGATACGCAGTATTTT.

The chain recombines TRBV6-6 with TRBJ1-2, with D tentatively TRBD1 (6 bases). Germline V CDR1 and CDR2: MNHNY, SVGAGI (reference sequence). This CDR3 contains 14 residues. Trimming removed 7 bases from V and 6 bases from J, with 18 bases in between. CDR3 coding DNA: TGTGCCAGCACCACCCTAGGGCCAGGGGATGGCTACACCTTC. It translates to CASTTLGPGDGYTF.

The CDR3 sequence: CAIRRELDYNEQFF. Here the CDR3 DNA reads TGTGCCATCAGGCGAGAACTAGACTACAATGAGCAGTTCTTC. This chain connects TRBV10-3 to TRBJ2-1; weak D call: TRBD2 (5 bases). V dropped 6 bases and J dropped 3 bases, with 12 bases sitting between them. Germline CDR1 reads ENHRY; CDR2 reads SYGVKD. The CDR3 consists of 14 residues.

A single count supports this clone. This chain joins TRBV12-3 or TRBV12-4 and TRBJ2-7; D gene uncertain. The CDR3 contains 12 residues. The V gene lost 3 bases and the J gene lost 2 bases, with 5 bases spanning the gap. The DNA for the CDR3 is TGTGCCAGCAGTTTTTGGCCCTACGAGCAGTACTTC. Protein sequence: CASSFWPYEQYF.

There are a few counts of this clone. The V call is TRBV18, the J call TRBJ2-2, with TRBD2 matching 10 bases. This CDR3 is built from 17 residues. CDR1 is KGHSH, CDR2 LQKENI, per germline. Trimming took 1 base from V and 6 from J; bases not matched to a gene: 8. CDR3 sequence (DNA): TGTGCCAGCTCACCACAGCCTAGCGGGAGTAATCCCGGGGAGCTGTTTTTT. Translation gives CASSPQPSGSNPGELFF.

This chain joins TRBV19 and TRBJ1-2; TRBD1 agrees at 8 bases. V dropped 4 bases and J dropped 2; count of bases not matched to a gene: 6. The CDR3 extends over 15 amino acids. The germline V gene encodes CDR1 LNHDA and CDR2 SQIVND (reference sequence). CDR3 loop: CASSTNGQGNYGYTF. CDR3 sequence (DNA): TGTGCCAGTAGTACCAACGGACAGGGAAACTATGGCTACACCTTC.

V and J are TRBV5-1 and TRBJ2-3; perhaps TRBD1 as D (6 bases). The CDR3 loop spans 15 amino acids. Germline V gene lookup returns CDR1 SGHRS and CDR2 YFSETQ. V shed 0 bases and J shed 2 bases, with 10 bases lying between them. The CDR3 sequence is CASSLGQAYTDTQYF. For the CDR3, the DNA is TGCGCCAGCAGCTTGGGACAGGCATACACAGATACGCAGTATTTT.

This clone is a singleton in its sample. The V call is TRBV6-5, the J call TRBJ2-1, with TRBD1 as a possible D gene (6 bases). V was cut by 10 bases and J by 3 bases, with 10 bases left in between. The CDR3 has 12 amino acids. Looked up from germline, CDR1 is MNHEY and CDR2 is SVGAGI. CDR3: CATGDDYNEQFF. The CDR3 DNA reads TGTGCCACAGGGGACGACTACAATGAGCAGTTCTTC.

The chain employs TRBV10-3 and TRBJ1-2, with D tentatively TRBD1 (6 bases). V was clipped by 4 bases and J by 0 bases, with 12 bases between them. The CDR3 is 15 amino acids. In germline, CDR1 is ENHRY, CDR2 SYGVKD. This chain's CDR3 is CAISGGGGANYGYTF. The CDR3 DNA follows: TGTGCCATCAGTGGAGGGGGGGGAGCTAACTATGGCTACACCTTC.

Only one count was recorded for this clone. V gene TRBV6-5 combines with J gene TRBJ2-5; TRBD1 is a possible D gene (6 bases). Trimming shortened V by 0 bases and J by 6 bases, and 11 bases separated the two germline ends. Germline V gene lookup returns CDR1 MNHEY and CDR2 SVGAGI. The CDR3 loop spans 14 amino acids. CDR3 in amino acids: CASSYSQGPKTQYF. The DNA of the CDR3 is TGTGCCAGCAGTTACTCGCAGGGGCCGAAGACCCAGTACTTC.

V gene TRBV28 combines with J gene TRBJ2-7; possible D gene TRBD1, 5 bases. Germline CDR1 MDHEN, CDR2 SYDVKM. The CDR3 is made up of 13 amino acids. V dropped 3 bases and J dropped 4 bases, with 10 bases sitting between them. As DNA, the CDR3 is TGTGCCAGCAGTTTGGGCCACAGGTACGAGCAGTACTTC. The encoded protein is CASSLGHRYEQYF.

The genes are TRBV19 and TRBJ1-2, with TRBD1 matching 10 bases. V dropped 7 bases and J dropped 4; count of bases not matched to a gene: 9. Per the germline V gene, CDR1 is LNHDA and CDR2 is SQIVND (reference sequence). The CDR3 consists of 15 residues. CDR3 DNA: TGTGCCAGTACCCCTCCGGGACAGGGGCTCTATGGCTACACCTTC. Its translation: CASTPPGQGLYGYTF.

The V gene is TRBV28, the J gene TRBJ1-1, with D unclear. The germline V and J ends were trimmed by 2 bases and 8 bases, with 12 bases remaining between them. The CDR3 has 13 residues. Per germline, CDR1 MDHEN and CDR2 SYDVKM. In nucleotides, the CDR3 is TGTGCCAGCAGTTTACCCCTCGGTGCGGAAGCTTTCTTT. It translates to CASSLPLGAEAFF.

The rearrangement joins TRBV10-2 to TRBJ2-1; TRBD2 aligns across 11 bases. The length of the CDR3 is 13 residues. Germline V gives CDR1 WSHSY, CDR2 SAAADI. V was clipped by 6 bases and J by 5 bases; unmatched bases: 0. DNA for the CDR3: TGCGCCAGCAGGGGACTAGCGGACAATGAGCAGTTCTTC. Translating gives CASRGLADNEQFF.

J is TRBJ2-1 and V is TRBV2; D gene unclear. The CDR3 runs 13 residues. V lost 4 bases and J 8 bases, leaving 12 bases between the germline ends. CDR1 and CDR2 from the germline V gene are SNHLY and FYNNEI. The CDR3 region has the DNA TGTGCCAGCAGTGTTGTTAACGGAGATGAGCAGTTCTTC. The encoded protein is CASSVVNGDEQFF.

The chain employs TRBV5-4 and TRBJ1-6; no firm D call. Germline V gene lookup returns CDR1 SGHNT and CDR2 YYREEE (reference sequence). The CDR3 runs 14 residues. V lost 0 bases and J 12 bases, leaving 13 bases between the germline ends. In nucleotides, the CDR3 is TGTGCCAGCAGCTTGGCCGAGACAATTGGACCCCTCCACTTT. Amino acid sequence: CASSLAETIGPLHF.

The chain combines TRBV2 with TRBJ2-2, with 8 bases aligning to TRBD1. This CDR3 spans 16 amino acids. Germline CDR1 reads SNHLY; CDR2 reads FYNNEI. J was trimmed by 2 bases and V by 2 bases; bases with no gene match: 4. The CDR3: CASSEQGQANTGELFF. The CDR3 DNA reads as TGTGCCAGCAGTGAACAGGGACAGGCCAACACCGGGGAGCTGTTTTTT.

This clone has a single count. The chain combines TRBV3-1 (or the pseudogene TRBV3-2) with TRBJ1-2; 7 nucleotides agree with TRBD1. The germline V gene encodes CDR1 LGHDT and CDR2 YNNKEL (reference sequence). This CDR3 has 14 residues. V trimming: 5 bases; J trimming: 2 bases; junction bases outside the gene matches: 5. CDR3 nucleotide sequence: TGTGCCAGCAGCTCAGGGGGAAGGAACTATGGCTACACCTTC. Protein sequence: CASSSGGRNYGYTF.

This chain joins TRBV27 and TRBJ2-1; 13 bases map to TRBD2. Unmatched junction bases numbered 7, after V lost 6 bases and J lost 8 bases. Germline V CDR1 and CDR2: MNHEY, SMNVEV (reference sequence). This CDR3 region has 15 residues. The CDR3 coding sequence is TGTGCCAGCAGCCTTACTAGCGGGAGGGCGTATGAGCAGTTCTTC. Translating it yields CASSLTSGRAYEQFF.

The rearrangement links TRBV18 to TRBJ2-2; 10 bases match TRBD2. The CDR3 is 16 amino acids. In germline, CDR1 is KGHSH, CDR2 LQKENI. J gave up 2 bases and V 6 bases, and 6 bases lay outside the gene matches. This CDR3 reads CASSLGLAANTGELFF. The DNA for the CDR3 is TGTGCCAGCTCCCTCGGACTAGCGGCAAACACCGGGGAGCTGTTTTTT.

The chain couples TRBV6-5 to TRBJ1-2; possibly TRBD1 for D (6 bases). This CDR3 has 11 amino acids. Looked up from germline, CDR1 is MNHEY and CDR2 is SVGAGI. V shed 6 bases and J shed 8 bases, with 10 bases lying between them. This chain's CDR3 is CASSNRVGYTF. The CDR3 coding sequence is TGTGCCAGCAGCAACAGGGTCGGCTACACCTTC.

The chain recombines TRBV5-1 with TRBJ2-2; a possible D gene is TRBD1 (5 bases). CDR3 length: 16 residues. The germline V gene encodes CDR1 SGHRS and CDR2 YFSETQ. The V end was cut by 4 bases, the J end by 0 bases, with 13 bases between. The CDR3 reads CASSATGSANTGELFF. CDR3 DNA sequence: TGCGCCAGCAGCGCCACAGGTTCAGCGAACACCGGGGAGCTGTTTTTT. The full variable domain, completed using reference TRBV5-1 and TRBJ2-2, is KAGVTQTPRYLIKTRGQQVTLSCSPISGHRSVSWYQQTPGQGLQFLFEYFSETQRNKGNFPGRFSGRQFSNSRSEMNVSTLELGDSALYLCASSATGSANTGELFFGEGSRLTVL.

The chain has TRBV28 and TRBJ1-2; D possibly corresponds to TRBD1 (5 bases). The CDR3 contains 15 residues. The germline V gene encodes CDR1 MDHEN and CDR2 SYDVKM. The ends were cut back, 6 bases at V and 3 bases at J, with 17 bases in the middle. The CDR3 sequence is CASRKGAGTHYGYTF. In nucleotides, the CDR3 is TGTGCCAGCAGAAAAGGGGCAGGGACTCACTATGGCTACACCTTC.